This T cell receptor beta chain was retrieved from a study of early T cells in non-severe SARS-CoV-2 infection (dated by TCRdb to the early 2020s). For the study in its entirety: Bulk RNA from unsorted whole blood was used for TCR sequencing, so alpha and beta chains could not be paired. Broad study findings and their caveats: VDJdb matching was skewed toward anti-spike CD8 responses and likely underestimated virus-specific expansions, missing private and CD4 specificities.

In regard to this clonotype: The specificity of this receptor is unknown. The sample holds no much larger clone one base away, and base qualities are not on file.

Receptor amplification or capture employed 5' RACE. TCRdb names NextSeq 500 as the instrument used. In the TCR library protocol, unique molecular identifiers were attached to individual cDNA molecules to correct for PCR bias and sequencing error. Both TCR alpha and beta chains were sequenced, and tight co-correlation was observed between alpha and beta sequence abundances in each sample. As for the authors' bioinformatics: Decombinator V4 was used to perform V gene, J gene and CDR3 annotation of TCR sequences. TCRs were defined as expanded if a significant change between any two time points was detected under a Poisson model with p below 0.0001. TCR abundances were normalised to the total number of TCRs sequenced per sample and were expressed as counts per million. VDJdb, accessed on 1 November 2021, was searched for TCRs annotated for CMV, EBV and SARS-CoV-2, and TCRs annotated for more than one antigen were excluded. The raw public reads went through TCRdb reprocessing: fastp at Q25, MiXCR clone calling, in-frame beta chains kept. Each entry is one CDR3 protein sequence, shown with its most common DNA and genes. None of the V and J calls come from the authors' own analysis; TCRdb made them. Recorded for this sample are about 52,000 distinct CDR3 sequences; approximately 10% of them occurred a single time. The ten largest make up roughly an eighth of the sample.

A case-control design nested within a healthcare worker cohort in London, UK, was used, with weekly nasopharyngeal swab PCR tests and blood sampling performed. Healthcare workers were recruited during the week of the UK lockdown, between 23 and 31 March 2020, and followed weekly for up to about 15 weeks. This sequence originates from an adult who was a healthcare worker with PCR-confirmed SARS-CoV-2 infection or an uninfected control (not recorded which). The sample was whole blood.

The CDR3 here reads CASSVMGQPTYEQYF. The DNA is TGTGCCAGCAGCGTTATGGGACAGCCTACCTACGAGCAGTACTTC. This chain joins TRBV2 to TRBJ2-7; TRBD1 aligns with 7 central bases. The CDR3 sequence holds 15 residues, the cysteine and phenylalanine included. The read is trimmed to its CDR3 DNA, 45 bases read in frame from base 1. Trimming accounts for 6 bases at V and 2 bases at J, while the number of junction bases matched to no gene is 10. As encoded in the germline V gene, CDR1 is SNHLY while CDR2 is FYNNEI. The CDR3, completed at both ends by the reference TRBV2 and TRBJ2-7 genes, gives the full variable domain EPEVTQTPSHQVTQMGQEVILRCVPISNHLYFYWYRQILGQKVEFLVSFYNNEISEKSEIFDDQFSVERPDGSNFTLKIRSTKLEDSAMYFCASSVMGQPTYEQYFGPGTRLTVT.